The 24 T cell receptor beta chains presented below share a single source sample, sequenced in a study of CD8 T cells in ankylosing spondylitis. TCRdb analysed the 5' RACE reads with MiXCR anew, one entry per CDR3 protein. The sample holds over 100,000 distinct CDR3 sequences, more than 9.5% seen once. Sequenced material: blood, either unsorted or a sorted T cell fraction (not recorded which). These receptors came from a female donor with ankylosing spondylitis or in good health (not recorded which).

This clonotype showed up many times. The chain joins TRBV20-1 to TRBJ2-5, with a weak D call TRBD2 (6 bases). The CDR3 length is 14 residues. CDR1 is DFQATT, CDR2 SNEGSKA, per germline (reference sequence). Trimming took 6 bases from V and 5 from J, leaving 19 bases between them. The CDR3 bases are TGCAGTGCAAGCCAGCGGGTGGGGGGTGAGACCCAGTACTTC. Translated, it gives CSASQRVGGETQYF.

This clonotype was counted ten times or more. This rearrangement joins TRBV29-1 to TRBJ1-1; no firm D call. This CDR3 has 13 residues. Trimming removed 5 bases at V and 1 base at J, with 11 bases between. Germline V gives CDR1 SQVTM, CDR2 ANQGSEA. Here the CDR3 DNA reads TGCAGCGTTCATCGTCGAGAGAACACTGAAGCTTTCTTT. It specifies CSVHRRENTEAFF.

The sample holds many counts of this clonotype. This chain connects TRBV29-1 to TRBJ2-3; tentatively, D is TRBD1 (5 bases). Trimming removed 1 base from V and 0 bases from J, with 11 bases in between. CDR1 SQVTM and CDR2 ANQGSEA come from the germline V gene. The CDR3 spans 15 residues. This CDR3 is CSVEGVGASTDTQYF. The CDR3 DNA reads TGCAGCGTTGAAGGGGTAGGGGCGAGCACAGATACGCAGTATTTT.

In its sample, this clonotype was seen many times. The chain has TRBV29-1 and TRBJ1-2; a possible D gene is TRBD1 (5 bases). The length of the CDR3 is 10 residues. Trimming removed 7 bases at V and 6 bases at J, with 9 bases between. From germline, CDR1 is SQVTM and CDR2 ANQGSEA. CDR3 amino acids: CSGGVDGYTF. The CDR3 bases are TGCAGCGGGGGGGTGGATGGCTACACCTTC.

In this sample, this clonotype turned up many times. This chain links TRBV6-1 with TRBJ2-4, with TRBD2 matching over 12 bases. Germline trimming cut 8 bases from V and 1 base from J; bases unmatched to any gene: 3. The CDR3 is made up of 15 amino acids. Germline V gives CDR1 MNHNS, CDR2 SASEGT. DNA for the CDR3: TGTGCCAGCTCTACTAGCGGGGGGGCCAAAAACATTCAGTACTTC. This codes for CASSTSGGAKNIQYF.

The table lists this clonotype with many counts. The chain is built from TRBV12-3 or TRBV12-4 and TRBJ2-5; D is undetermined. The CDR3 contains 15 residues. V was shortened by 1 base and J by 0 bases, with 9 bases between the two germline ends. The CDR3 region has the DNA TGTGCCAGCAGTTTAGAAGGACGGTACCAAGAGACCCAGTACTTC. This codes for CASSLEGRYQETQYF.

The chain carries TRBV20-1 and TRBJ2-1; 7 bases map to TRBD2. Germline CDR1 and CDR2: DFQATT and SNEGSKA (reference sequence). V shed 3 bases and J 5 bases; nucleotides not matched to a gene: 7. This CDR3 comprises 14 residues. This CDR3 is CSASSWGGNNEQFF. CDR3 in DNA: TGCAGTGCTAGCAGCTGGGGGGGTAACAATGAGCAGTTCTTC.

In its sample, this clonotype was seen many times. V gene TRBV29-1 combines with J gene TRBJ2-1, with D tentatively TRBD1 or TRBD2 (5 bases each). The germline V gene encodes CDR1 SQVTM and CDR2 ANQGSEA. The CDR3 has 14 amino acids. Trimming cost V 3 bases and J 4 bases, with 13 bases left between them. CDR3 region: CSVERVEGYNEQFF. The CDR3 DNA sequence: TGCAGCGTTGAGAGGGTTGAGGGGTACAATGAGCAGTTCTTC.

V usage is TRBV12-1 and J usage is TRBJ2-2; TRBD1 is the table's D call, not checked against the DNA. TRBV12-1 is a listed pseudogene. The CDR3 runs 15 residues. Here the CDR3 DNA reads TGCGCCAGCAGCTCCGGGACCCCGAGTACCGGGGAGCTGTTTTTT. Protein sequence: CASSSGTPSTGELFF.

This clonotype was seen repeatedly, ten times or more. In DNA, the CDR3 is TGTGCCAGCAGTTCGGCCAGCCTTTATGGCTACACCTTC. Residues: CASSSASLYGYTF. This chain joins TRBV28 and TRBJ1-2; D call uncertain. CDR1 and CDR2 from the germline V gene are MDHEN and SYDVKM. CDR3 size: 13 residues. V gave up 4 bases and J gave up 5 bases, with 11 bases separating them.

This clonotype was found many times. CDR3 sequence (DNA): TGCGCCAGCAGCTTGGGACAGGTCTTCACTGAAGCTTTCTTT. Protein sequence: CASSLGQVFTEAFF. The V call is TRBV5-1, the J call TRBJ1-1; a possible D gene is TRBD1 (6 bases). Between the trimmed V and J ends, which lost 0 bases and 4 bases, there was a span of 10 bases. From germline, CDR1 is SGHRS and CDR2 YFSETQ. The CDR3 length is 14 residues. Variable domain in full (rest from reference TRBV5-1 and TRBJ1-1): KAGVTQTPRYLIKTRGQQVTLSCSPISGHRSVSWYQQTPGQGLQFLFEYFSETQRNKGNFPGRFSGRQFSNSRSEMNVSTLELGDSALYLCASSLGQVFTEAFFGQGTRLTVV.

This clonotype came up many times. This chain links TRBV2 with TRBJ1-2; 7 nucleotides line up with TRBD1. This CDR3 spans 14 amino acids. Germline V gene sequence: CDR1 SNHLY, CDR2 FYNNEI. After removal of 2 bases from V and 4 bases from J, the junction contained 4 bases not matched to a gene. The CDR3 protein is CASSETGAPYGYTF. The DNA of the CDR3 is TGTGCCAGCAGTGAAACAGGGGCACCCTATGGCTACACCTTC.

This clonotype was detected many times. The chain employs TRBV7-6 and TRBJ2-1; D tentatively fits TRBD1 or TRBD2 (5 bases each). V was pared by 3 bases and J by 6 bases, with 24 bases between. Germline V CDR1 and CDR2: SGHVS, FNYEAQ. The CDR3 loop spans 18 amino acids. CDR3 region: CASSFSGTERSLGNEQFF. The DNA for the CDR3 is TGTGCCAGCAGCTTTTCAGGGACGGAGAGGTCTTTGGGCAATGAGCAGTTCTTC.

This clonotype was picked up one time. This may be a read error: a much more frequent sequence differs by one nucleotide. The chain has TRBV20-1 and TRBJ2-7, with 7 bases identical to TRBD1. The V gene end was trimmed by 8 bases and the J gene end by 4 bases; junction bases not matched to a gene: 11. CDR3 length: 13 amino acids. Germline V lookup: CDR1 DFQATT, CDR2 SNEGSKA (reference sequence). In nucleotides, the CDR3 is TGCAGTACTCCGGACAGGTCGGGGTACGAGCAGTACTTC. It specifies CSTPDRSGYEQYF.

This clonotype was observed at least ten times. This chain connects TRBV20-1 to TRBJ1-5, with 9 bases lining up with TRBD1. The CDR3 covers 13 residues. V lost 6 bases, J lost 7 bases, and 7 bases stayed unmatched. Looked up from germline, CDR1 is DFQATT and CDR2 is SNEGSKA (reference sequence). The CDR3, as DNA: TGCAGTGCAACACAGGGGGCGCGGCAGCCCCAGCATTTT. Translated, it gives CSATQGARQPQHF.

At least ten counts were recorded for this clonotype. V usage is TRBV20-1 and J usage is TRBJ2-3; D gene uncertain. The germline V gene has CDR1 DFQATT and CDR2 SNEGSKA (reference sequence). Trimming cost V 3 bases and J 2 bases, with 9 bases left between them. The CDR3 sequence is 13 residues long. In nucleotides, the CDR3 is TGCAGTGCTAGTACCAATCCCACAGATACGCAGTATTTT. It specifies CSASTNPTDTQYF.

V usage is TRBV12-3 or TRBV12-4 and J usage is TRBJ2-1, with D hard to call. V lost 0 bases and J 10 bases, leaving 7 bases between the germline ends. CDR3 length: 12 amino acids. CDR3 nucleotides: TGTGCCAGCAGTTTAGCGCGGTGGGAGCAGTTCTTC. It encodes CASSLARWEQFF.

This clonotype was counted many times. The CDR3 DNA follows: TGTGCCACCAGCCAGACAGGGGCAGCCACAGATACGCAGTATTTT. Its translation is CATSQTGAATDTQYF. The chain is built from TRBV15 and TRBJ2-3, with 8 positions matching TRBD1. V lost 5 bases, J lost 2 bases, and 6 bases stayed unmatched. The CDR3 runs to 15 residues. Germline V lookup: CDR1 LNHNV, CDR2 YYDKDF (reference sequence). The full variable domain, its missing parts supplied by reference TRBV15 and TRBJ2-3, is DAMVIQNPRYQVTQFGKPVTLSCSQTLNHNVMYWYQQKSSQAPKLLFHYYDKDFNNEADTPDNFQSRRPNTSFCFLDIRSPGLGDTAMYLCATSQTGAATDTQYFGPGTRLTVL.

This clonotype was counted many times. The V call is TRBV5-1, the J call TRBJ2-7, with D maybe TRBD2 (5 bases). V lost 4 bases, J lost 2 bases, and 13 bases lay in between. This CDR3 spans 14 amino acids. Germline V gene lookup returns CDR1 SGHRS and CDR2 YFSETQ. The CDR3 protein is CASSNRGRPYEQYF. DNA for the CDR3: TGCGCCAGCAGCAATCGAGGGCGTCCCTACGAGCAGTACTTC.

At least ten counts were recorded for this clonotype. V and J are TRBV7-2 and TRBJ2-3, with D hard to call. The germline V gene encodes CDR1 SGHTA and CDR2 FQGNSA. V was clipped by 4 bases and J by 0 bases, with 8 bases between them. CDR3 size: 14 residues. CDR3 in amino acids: CASSWSGSTDTQYF. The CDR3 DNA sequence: TGTGCCAGCAGCTGGTCGGGTAGCACAGATACGCAGTATTTT. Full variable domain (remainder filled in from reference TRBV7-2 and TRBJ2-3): GAGVSQSPSNKVTEKGKDVELRCDPISGHTALYWYRQSLGQGLEFLIYFQGNSAPDKSGLPSDRFSAERTGGSVSTLTIQRTQQEDSAVYLCASSWSGSTDTQYFGPGTRLTVL.

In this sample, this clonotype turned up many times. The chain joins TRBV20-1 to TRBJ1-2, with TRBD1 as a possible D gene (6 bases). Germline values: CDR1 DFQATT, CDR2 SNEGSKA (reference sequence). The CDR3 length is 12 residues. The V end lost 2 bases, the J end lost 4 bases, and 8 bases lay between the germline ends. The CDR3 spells CSARTGPYGYTF. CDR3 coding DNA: TGCAGTGCTAGAACAGGGCCCTATGGCTACACCTTC.

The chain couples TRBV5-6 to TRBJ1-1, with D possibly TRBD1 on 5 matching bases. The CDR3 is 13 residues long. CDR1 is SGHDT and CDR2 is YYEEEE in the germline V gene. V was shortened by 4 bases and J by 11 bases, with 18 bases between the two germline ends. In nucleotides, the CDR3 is TGTGCCAGCAGCCAGCCGGGGGACCGGTATGCTTTCTTT. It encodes CASSQPGDRYAFF.

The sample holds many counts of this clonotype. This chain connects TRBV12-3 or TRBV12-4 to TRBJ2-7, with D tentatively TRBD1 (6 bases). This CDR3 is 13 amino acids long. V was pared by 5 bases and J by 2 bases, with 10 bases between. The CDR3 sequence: CASSPGDTYEQYF. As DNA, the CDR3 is TGTGCCAGCAGTCCCGGGGACACCTACGAGCAGTACTTC.

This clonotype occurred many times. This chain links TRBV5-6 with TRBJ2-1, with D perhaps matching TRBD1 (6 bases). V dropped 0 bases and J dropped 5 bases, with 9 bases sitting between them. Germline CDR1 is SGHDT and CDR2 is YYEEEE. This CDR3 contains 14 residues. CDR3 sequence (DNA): TGTGCCAGCAGCTTGGACAGGGTAAACAATGAGCAGTTCTTC. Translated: CASSLDRVNNEQFF.